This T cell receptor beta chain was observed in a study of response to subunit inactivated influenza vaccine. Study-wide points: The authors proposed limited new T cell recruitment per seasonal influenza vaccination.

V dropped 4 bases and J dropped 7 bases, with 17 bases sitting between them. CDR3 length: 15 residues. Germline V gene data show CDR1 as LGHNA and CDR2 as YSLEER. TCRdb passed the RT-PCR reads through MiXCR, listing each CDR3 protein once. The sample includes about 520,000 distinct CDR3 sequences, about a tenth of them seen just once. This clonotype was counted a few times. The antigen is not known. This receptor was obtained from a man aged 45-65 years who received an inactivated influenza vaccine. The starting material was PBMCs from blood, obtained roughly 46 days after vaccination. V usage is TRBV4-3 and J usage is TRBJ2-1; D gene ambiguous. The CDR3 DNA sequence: TGCGCCAGCAGCCCTTCTGGCGCAATCTCGAATGAGCAGTTCTTC. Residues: CASSPSGAISNEQFF.